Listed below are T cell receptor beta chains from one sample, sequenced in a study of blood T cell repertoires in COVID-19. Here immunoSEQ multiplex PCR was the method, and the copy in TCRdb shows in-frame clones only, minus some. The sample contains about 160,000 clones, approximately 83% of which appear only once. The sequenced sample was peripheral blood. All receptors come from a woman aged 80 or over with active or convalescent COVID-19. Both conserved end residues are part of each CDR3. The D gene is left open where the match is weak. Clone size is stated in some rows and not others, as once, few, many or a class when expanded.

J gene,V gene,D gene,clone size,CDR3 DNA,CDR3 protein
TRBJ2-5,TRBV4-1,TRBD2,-,TGCGCCAGCAGCCAAGATTTTCTAGCGGGGGACCAAGAGACCCAGTACTTC,CASSQDFLAGDQETQYF
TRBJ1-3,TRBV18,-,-,TGTGCCAGCTCACCGGGAGTCTCTGGAAACACCATATATTTT,CASSPGVSGNTIYF
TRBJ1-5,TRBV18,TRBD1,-,TGTGCCAGCTCACCGACAGGGGTTAAGGTGGGGAGCAATCAGCCCCAGCATTTT,CASSPTGVKVGSNQPQHF
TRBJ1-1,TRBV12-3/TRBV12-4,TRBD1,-,TGTGCCAGCAGGGCCGACAGGGACACTGAAGCTTTCTTT,CASRADRDTEAFF
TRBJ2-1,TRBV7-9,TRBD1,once,TGTGCCAGCAGCTTAGACGGTGCAGGGGGAACGAATGAGCAGTTCTTC,CASSLDGAGGTNEQFF
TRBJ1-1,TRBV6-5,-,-,TGTGCCAGCAGGGTTTTCGGGAACACTGAAGCTTTCTTT,CASRVFGNTEAFF
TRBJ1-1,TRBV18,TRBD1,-,TGTGCCAGCTCACCTTTTAAAACGGGCGGGGCAGGGGGCTTGAACACTGAAGCTTTCTTT,CASSPFKTGGAGGLNTEAFF
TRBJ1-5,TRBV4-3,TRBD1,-,TGCGCCAGCAGCCAAGACAGGGGGAGAGGTCAGCCCCAGCATTTT,CASSQDRGRGQPQHF
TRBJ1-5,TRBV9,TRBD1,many,TGTGCCAGCAGCGGACAGGGGGGTCAGCCCCAGCATTTT,CASSGQGGQPQHF
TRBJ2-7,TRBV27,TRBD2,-,TGTGCCAGCAGTTTGGGGCTAGCGGGGGGCTACGAGCAGTACTTC,CASSLGLAGGYEQYF
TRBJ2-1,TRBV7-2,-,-,TGTGCCAGCAGCTTATCCCCTTTCGGTGAGCAGTTCTTC,CASSLSPFGEQFF
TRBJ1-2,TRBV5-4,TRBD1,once,TGTGCCAGCAGCCCTGGGACAGGGGGCTTACAAGGCTACACCTTC,CASSPGTGGLQGYTF
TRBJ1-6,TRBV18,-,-,TGTGCCAGCTCACAGGCTGACATTAATTCACCCCTCCACTTT,CASSQADINSPLHF
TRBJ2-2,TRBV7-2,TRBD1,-,TGTGCCAGCAGCCCCGGGACAGGGGTCGGCACCGGGGAGCTGTTTTTT,CASSPGTGVGTGELFF
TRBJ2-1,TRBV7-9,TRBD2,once,TGTGCCAGCAGCTCCGACGACGCGGGGGGACATTACAATGAGCAGTTCTTC,CASSSDDAGGHYNEQFF
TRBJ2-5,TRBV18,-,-,TGTGCCAGCTCACCATCCCCGGGGAGAGAGACCCAGTACTTC,CASSPSPGRETQYF
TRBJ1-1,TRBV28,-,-,TGTGCCAGCAGTTTATACGTACAGCTGAACACTGAAGCTTTCTTT,CASSLYVQLNTEAFF
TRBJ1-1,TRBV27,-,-,TGTGCCAGCAGTTTTGCCCCGACGACGGGCACTGAAGCTTTCTTT,CASSFAPTTGTEAFF
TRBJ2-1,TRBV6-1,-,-,TGTGCCAGCAGTGAGGGCCACGAGCAGTTCTTC,CASSEGHEQFF
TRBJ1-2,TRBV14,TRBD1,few,TGTGCCAGCAGCCAAGTAGGGGGCTGGAACTATGGCTACACCTTC,CASSQVGGWNYGYTF
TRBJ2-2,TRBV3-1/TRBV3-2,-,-,TGTGCCAGCAGCCAACCTAGCCCCGGGGAGCTGTTTTTT,CASSQPSPGELFF
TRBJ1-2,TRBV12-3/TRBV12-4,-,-,TGTGCCAGCAGTTTAGACAGAGACTATGGCTACACCTTC,CASSLDRDYGYTF
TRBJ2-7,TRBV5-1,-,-,TGCGCCAGCAGCCGTGACAGTGGCCTAACCGAGCAGTACTTC,CASSRDSGLTEQYF
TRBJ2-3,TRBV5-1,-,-,TGCGCCAGCAGCGCAGACAGCCCAGATACGCAGTATTTT,CASSADSPDTQYF
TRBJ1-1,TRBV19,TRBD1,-,TGTGCCAGCCGGACAGGGGGCACCACTGAAGCTTTCTTT,CASRTGGTTEAFF
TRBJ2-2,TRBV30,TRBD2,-,TGTGCCTGGAGTCGGACTAGCGGGGTCGGGGAGCTGTTTTTT,CAWSRTSGVGELFF
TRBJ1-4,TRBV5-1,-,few,TGCGCCAGCAGCTTGGAAGGTGGGGCTGAAAAACTGTTTTTT,CASSLEGGAEKLFF
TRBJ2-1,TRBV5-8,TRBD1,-,TGTGCCAGCAGCTTTCGACAGGGGGCCGGGTACAATGAGCAGTTCTTC,CASSFRQGAGYNEQFF
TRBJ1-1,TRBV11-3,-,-,TGTGCCATCGAGACAGCTAACACTGAAGCTTTCTTT,CAIETANTEAFF
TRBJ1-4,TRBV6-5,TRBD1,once,TGTGCCAGCAGTCCGGGACAGGGGGATGAAAAACTGTTTTTT,CASSPGQGDEKLFF
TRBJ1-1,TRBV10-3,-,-,TGTGCCATCAGTGAGTCGATGACAGTCACTGAAGCTTTCTTT,CAISESMTVTEAFF
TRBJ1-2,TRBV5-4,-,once,TGTGCCAGCAGCCCTTCCGGGACAAACTATGGCTACACCTTC,CASSPSGTNYGYTF
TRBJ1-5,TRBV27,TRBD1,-,TGTGCCAGCAGAGGACAGGGTCGGCAGCCCCAGCATTTT,CASRGQGRQPQHF
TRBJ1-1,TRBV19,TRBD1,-,TGTGCCACTCGGACAGGGGGCTTCGTGAACACTGAAGCTTTCTTT,CATRTGGFVNTEAFF
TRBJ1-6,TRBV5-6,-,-,TGTGCCAGCAGCTTGGGCAGGGTGGAGAATTCACCCCTCCACTTT,CASSLGRVENSPLHF
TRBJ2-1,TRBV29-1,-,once,TGCAGCGTTGATGTACTAGCCAATGAGCAGTTCTTC,CSVDVLANEQFF
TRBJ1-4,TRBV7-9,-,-,TGTGCCAGCAGCTTAGTTGAGTCGGCTAATGAAAAACTGTTTTTT,CASSLVESANEKLFF
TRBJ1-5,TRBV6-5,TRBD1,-,TGTGCCAGCACTACAGGGGAGAGTCAGCCCCAGCATTTT,CASTTGESQPQHF
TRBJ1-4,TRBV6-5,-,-,TGTGCCAGCAGGGTACAGGATTCGAATGAAAAACTGTTTTTT,CASRVQDSNEKLFF
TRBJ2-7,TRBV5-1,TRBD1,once,TGCGCCAGCAGCTTGGACAGGGGGCTATCCGAGCAGTACTTC,CASSLDRGLSEQYF
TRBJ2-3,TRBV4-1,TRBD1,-,TGCGCCAGCAGCCAAGTTGGGACAGGTTACGCTAGCACAGATACGCAGTATTTT,CASSQVGTGYASTDTQYF
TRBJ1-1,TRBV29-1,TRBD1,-,TGCAGCGTTGCGGGACAGGGAGGGCCTGAAGCTTTCTTT,CSVAGQGGPEAFF
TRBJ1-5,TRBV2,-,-,TGTGCCAGCGCAGGGGACGATCAGCCCCAGCATTTT,CASAGDDQPQHF
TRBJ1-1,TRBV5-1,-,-,TGCGCCAGCAGCTCAGAGAACACTGAAGCTTTCTTT,CASSSENTEAFF
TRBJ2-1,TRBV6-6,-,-,TGTGCCAGCAGTTACTCTAGGACAGACAATGAGCAGTTCTTC,CASSYSRTDNEQFF
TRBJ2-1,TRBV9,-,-,TGTGCCAGCAGCGTAGGAGGAGGAAGGACTCGAAATTATAACAATGAGCAGTTCTTC,CASSVGGGRTRNYNNEQFF
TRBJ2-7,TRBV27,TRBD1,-,TGTGCCACCATACTACGGAACAGGGGTTCTATCTACGAGCAGTACTTC,CATILRNRGSIYEQYF
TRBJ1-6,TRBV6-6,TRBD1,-,TGTGCCAGCGGGACAGGGTTGGATAATTCACCCCTCCACTTT,CASGTGLDNSPLHF
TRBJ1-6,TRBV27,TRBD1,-,TGTGCCAGCAGTTTGGGGGACAGCCGTAATTCACCCCTCCACTTT,CASSLGDSRNSPLHF
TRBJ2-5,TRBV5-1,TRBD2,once,TGCGCCAGCAGCTTGCCTAGCGGGGTCCAAGAGACCCAGTACTTC,CASSLPSGVQETQYF
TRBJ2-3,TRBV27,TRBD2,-,TGTGCCAGCAGTTTGGGCGGGGGGCCAGATACGCAGTATTTT,CASSLGGGPDTQYF
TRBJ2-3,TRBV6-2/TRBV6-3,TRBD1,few,TGTGCCAGCAGTTCAAGACAGGGGGCGATGGCAGATACGCAGTATTTT,CASSSRQGAMADTQYF
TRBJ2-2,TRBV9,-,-,TGTGCCACCGGAACCGACAGAACGAACACCGGGGAGCTGTTTTTT,CATGTDRTNTGELFF
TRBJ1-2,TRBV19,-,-,TGTGCCAGTAGTATGGGCACCGCATCTGACTACACCTTC,CASSMGTASDYTF
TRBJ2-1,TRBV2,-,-,TGTGCCAGCGAGGGCGGGGACTACAATGAGCAGTTCTTC,CASEGGDYNEQFF
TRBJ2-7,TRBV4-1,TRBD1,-,TGCGCCAGCAGCCACGGACAGGGGGCTTACGAGCAGTACTTC,CASSHGQGAYEQYF
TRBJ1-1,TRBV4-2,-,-,TGTGCCAGCAGCCAGACGGGACAGAACACTGAAGCTTTCTTT,CASSQTGQNTEAFF
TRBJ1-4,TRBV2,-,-,TGTGCCAGCAGTGAAGAGGGGCAGACAAATGAAAAACTGTTTTTT,CASSEEGQTNEKLFF